This T cell receptor (beta chain) was sequenced for a study of CD8+ T cells in alopecia areata. The wider study: Scoring treated patients' severity relied on the percentage of scalp area affected.

The sample's treatment: oral pan-JAK inhibitor, 5-10 mg twice daily. With regard to this clone: Its matching antigen is unknown.

Extracted from the samples, RNA was reverse transcribed into cDNA to serve as the sequencing template. Repertoires were generated with immunoSEQ multiplex PCR, while TCRdb's copy carries only in-frame clones and drops some. The table shows over 250,000 clones, with about 62% occurring only once. Study-wide points: Among the top 100, expanded CD8+ clones were significantly decreased by tofacitinib, as was scalp clonality.

This CDR3 contains 16 residues. V lost 7 bases and J 2 bases, leaving 15 bases between the germline ends. CDR1 and CDR2 from the germline V gene are PRHDT and FYEKMQ (reference sequence). The chain employs TRBV13 and TRBJ2-6, with D possibly being TRBD2 (6 bases). The TCR was taken from a human donor with alopecia areata. Sequenced material: CD4+ T cells sorted from blood, taken at week 52, from a patient treated with tofacitinib. DNA for the CDR3: TGTGCCAGCACCTATCTTCCGGGAGCTGGGGCCAACGTCCTGACTTTC. The encoded protein is CASTYLPGAGANVLTF.